This T cell receptor beta chain comes out of a study of response to subunit inactivated influenza vaccine. General study findings and limits: Authors suggested each seasonal flu vaccination may recruit only limited numbers of new T cells.

MiXCR, run by TCRdb on the RT-PCR reads, gives a single entry per CDR3 protein. The sample comprises around 520,000 distinct CDR3 sequences, around 11% of which are singletons, and roughly a tenth rests with the top ten. Ten or more counts support this clonotype. Its antigen remains unidentified. The germline V and J ends were trimmed by 4 bases and 0 bases, with 16 bases remaining between them. CDR1 is MNHEY and CDR2 is SVGAGI in the germline V gene. This CDR3 is 17 amino acids long. This material consisted of PBMCs from blood, taken on the day of vaccination. The source is a man aged 50 or older who received an inactivated influenza vaccine. The J gene is TRBJ2-1, the V gene TRBV6-5; D is perhaps TRBD2 (6 bases). The CDR3 DNA reads as TGTGCCAGCAGTTTTAGGAGGGGCCCGAACTCCTACAATGAGCAGTTCTTC. Translation: CASSFRRGPNSYNEQFF.